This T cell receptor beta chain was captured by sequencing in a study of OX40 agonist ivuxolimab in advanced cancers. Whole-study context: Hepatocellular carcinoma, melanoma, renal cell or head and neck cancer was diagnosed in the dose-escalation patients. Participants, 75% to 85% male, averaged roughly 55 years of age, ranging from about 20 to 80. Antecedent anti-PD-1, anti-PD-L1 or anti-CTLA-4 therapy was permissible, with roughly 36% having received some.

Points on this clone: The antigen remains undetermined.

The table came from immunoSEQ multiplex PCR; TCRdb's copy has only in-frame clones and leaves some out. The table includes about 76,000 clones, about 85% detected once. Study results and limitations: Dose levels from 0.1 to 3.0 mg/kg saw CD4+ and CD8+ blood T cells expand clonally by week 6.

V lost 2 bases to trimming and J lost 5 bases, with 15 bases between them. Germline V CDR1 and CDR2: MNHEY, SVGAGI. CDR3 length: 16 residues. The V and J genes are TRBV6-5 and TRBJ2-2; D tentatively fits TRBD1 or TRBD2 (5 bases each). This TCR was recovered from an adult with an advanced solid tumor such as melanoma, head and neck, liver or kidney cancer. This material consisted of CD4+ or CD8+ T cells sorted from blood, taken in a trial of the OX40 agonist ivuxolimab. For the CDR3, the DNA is TGTGCCAGCAGTTACCAACTAGGGGCCGGGACCGGGGAGCTGTTTTTT. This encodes CASSYQLGAGTGELFF.